This T cell receptor beta chain was sequenced during a study of technical replicates of blood from a few donors. Germline CDR1 SGHRS, CDR2 YFSETQ. V was clipped by 4 bases and J by 0 bases, with 11 bases between them. The CDR3 is 14 residues long. This table comes from immunoSEQ multiplex PCR, and its TCRdb copy is limited to in-frame clones, with some not included. The sample lists tens of thousands of clones; 86% were seen once. The genes are TRBV5-1 and TRBJ2-7, with a possible D match to TRBD2 (5 bases). The sequence was obtained from a human donor in good health. Some clones in this sample may be carry-over from other donors' samples. The sequenced material came from PBMCs. The CDR3: CASSPDSISYEQYF. The CDR3 DNA is TGCGCCAGCAGCCCGGACTCAATCTCCTACGAGCAGTACTTC.